This TCR beta chain was identified during a study of blood T cells in healthy people across ages. The table lists this clonotype with a few counts. Germline V gene data show CDR1 as SGHRS and CDR2 as YFSETQ. The CDR3 has 14 amino acids. V was pared by 4 bases and J by 7 bases, with 17 bases between. The second PCR ran roughly 6 to 11 cycles with a sample-barcoded 5' primer and J-beta primers. All samples yielded 2.5 million or more CDR3-containing paired-end reads. MiXCR was run by TCRdb on the 5' RACE reads, yielding one entry per CDR3 protein. The sample shows about 810,000 distinct CDR3 sequences, about 36% of them seen only once.

The chain employs TRBV5-1 and TRBJ2-5, with D possibly matching TRBD1 (5 bases). The material sequenced was blood. This receptor was obtained from a man aged 18 to 35 in good health. The CDR3 loop is CASSPHLTDGTQYF. CDR3 coding DNA: TGCGCCAGCAGCCCCCATTTGACAGACGGGACCCAGTACTTC.